This record covers a single TCR beta chain. Its antigen is not known. Each sample came from a Caucasian adult donor living in Nashville, Tennessee. Both subsets, CD45RA+ naive and CD45RA-negative memory, were split from the CD4+ cells. CDR1 is LNHNV and CDR2 is YYDKDF in the germline V gene (reference sequence). The ends were cut back, 4 bases at V and 3 bases at J, with 10 bases in the middle. The CDR3 has 13 residues. These data come from a study of shared clonotypes between healthy human individuals. TCRdb keeps only in-frame clones here, not all; method: immunoSEQ multiplex PCR. Seen here are 2 million to 2.5 million clones, approximately 94% observed once, and the top ten hold roughly 0.13%. Notes on the study in general: Rarefaction analysis demonstrated incomplete sorted-subset sequencing notwithstanding large depth. Non-shared clonotypes showed lower generation probabilities than clonotypes common to all four donors.

This chain joins TRBV15 and TRBJ2-7; D is perhaps TRBD1 (5 bases). This clonotype was obtained from a man aged 18 to 29 in good health. Sequenced material: naive CD4+ T cells sorted from blood. Sample subset: CD45RA+ positively selected. The CDR3 DNA follows: TGTGCCACCAGCATCCGACAGTTCTACGAGCAGTACTTC. Protein: CATSIRQFYEQYF.